This T cell receptor beta chain comes out of a study of CXCR3-negative and CXCR3-positive naive CD8 T cells. Study context: There were approximately 140 million TRB reads altogether, and each library had about 1.5 +/- 0.3 million of them.

Study-level points and caveats: Diversity in memory CD8+ cells fell much lower than the comparably high levels seen in both naive subsets. When CXCR3-positive naive cells were set against CXCR3-negative naive cells, the former had more hydrophobic TRB CDR3s.

Germline V gene sequence: CDR1 SQVTM, CDR2 ANQGSEA. The CDR3 is made up of 13 amino acids. Frequency places this clonotype as medium-sized. Antigen: not known. The TRB cDNA libraries were prepared by 5' RACE with UMI labels. TCRdb processed the 5' RACE reads again and assigns one entry to each CDR3 protein, with no DNA. This table holds approximately 7,300 distinct CDR3 sequences. V gene TRBV29-1 combines with J gene TRBJ1-1. Input material: naive CXCR3+ CD8+ T cells from blood. Subset reported: CD45RO-CCR7+CD27+CD95- naive CD8+ T cells expressing CXCR3 (TNR3+). The source is a human donor in good health. Some clones in this sample may be carry-over from other donors' samples. The CDR3 sequence is CSVDETSTIKAFF.